This record looks at one TCR beta chain sequence and its context. V was cut by 2 bases and J by 6 bases, with 15 bases left in between. The CDR3 sequence is 15 residues long. Germline V gene lookup returns CDR1 MDHEN and CDR2 SYDVKM. Using immunoSEQ multiplex PCR, the repertoire was profiled, and TCRdb retains in-frame clones only, with some absent. The sample contains fewer than 8,500 clones, approximately 77% of which appear only once. Graft samples were processed, releasing intraepithelial and lamina propria lymphocytes. This record belongs to a study of graft-versus-host responses after intestinal transplantation.

The rearrangement links TRBV28 to TRBJ2-3, with TRBD1 as a possible D gene (6 bases). The sequence derives from a human patient who received an intestinal transplant, so some T cells may come from the graft donor. The material sequenced was ileum tissue, taken less than 230 days after intestinal transplant. The chain's CDR3 is CASSLDRPSGDTQYF. In DNA form, the CDR3 reads TGTGCCAGCAGTTTAGACAGGCCCTCGGGGGATACGCAGTATTTT.